This TCR beta chain was profiled in a study of radiotherapy plus CTLA-4 blockade in lung cancer. This clone has a single count. Its cognate antigen is unknown. Clones were sequenced by immunoSEQ multiplex PCR, and TCRdb holds only the in-frame ones, with some missing. The repertoire holds 50,000 or so clones, with about 88% as singletons. Participants had chemo-refractory metastatic non-small-cell lung cancer and were treated with focal radiation plus ipilimumab CTLA-4 blockade. Study-wide results and caveats: Tumor-origin TCR clones grew in blood after radiotherapy plus ipilimumab. Strongest reported response predictors: early blood clone changes and post-radiation interferon-beta.

Germline V gene sequence: CDR1 SGHVS, CDR2 FQNEAQ. The CDR3 loop spans 15 amino acids. Deletions cut 4 bases from V and 5 bases from J, with 18 bases between. The material sequenced was peripheral blood, taken from a patient treated with radiotherapy plus ipilimumab. This rearrangement joins TRBV7-8 to TRBJ2-7, with D possibly being TRBD2 (5 bases). The clonotype was recovered from a human donor with non-small cell lung cancer whose response to radiotherapy plus ipilimumab could not be evaluated. The CDR3 DNA is TGTGCCAGCAGCTCACGACGGCTAGCAGCCCACGAGCAGTACTTC. This sequence encodes CASSSRRLAAHEQYF.